A selection of T cell receptor beta chains follows, all from one sample in a study of beta chain features in type 1 diabetes. The data were produced by immunoSEQ multiplex PCR, yet TCRdb's version contains in-frame clones alone and is incomplete. There are hundreds of thousands of clones in the sample; under 20% occur only once, and about 0.025% lies in the top ten. The sample comprised naive CD4+ T cells from blood. The receptors originated from a woman aged 18-29 years in good health. The CDR3 runs from the conserved cysteine through the conserved F or W. Fields, in order: CDR3 length, J gene, V gene, clone size, D gene, CDR3 DNA, CDR3 protein. A D gene is named only where the DNA matches it firmly. A row's size may be missing; if present it is once, few, many or a size class.

length: 14
J: TRBJ1-2
V: TRBV28
size: .
D: TRBD1
DNA: TGTGCCAGCAGTCCAGGACAGGGTACCTATGGCTACACCTTC
CDR3: CASSPGQGTYGYTF

length: 19
J: TRBJ2-4
V: TRBV4-2
size: .
D: .
DNA: TGTGCCAGCAGCCAAGGGGGGGCCTGGGACATCCTAGCCAAAAACATTCAGTACTTC
CDR3: CASSQGGAWDILAKNIQYF

length: 13
J: TRBJ1-1
V: TRBV7-6
size: .
D: TRBD1
DNA: TGTGCCAGCAGCGAGACAGGGGTCACTGAAGCTTTCTTT
CDR3: CASSETGVTEAFF

length: 14
J: TRBJ1-1
V: TRBV2
size: few
D: .
DNA: TGTGCCAGCAGCCTTGGGAGGCAGAACACTGAAGCTTTCTTT
CDR3: CASSLGRQNTEAFF

length: 15
J: TRBJ2-7
V: TRBV11-2
size: .
D: TRBD2
DNA: TGTGCCAGCAGCCGACTAGCGGGAGCGTCCTACGAGCAGTACTTC
CDR3: CASSRLAGASYEQYF

length: 17
J: TRBJ1-5
V: TRBV28
size: few
D: TRBD1
DNA: TGTGCCAGCAGTTACCCACACGGGACAGGCGGAAATCAGCCCCAGCATTTT
CDR3: CASSYPHGTGGNQPQHF

length: 13
J: TRBJ1-2
V: TRBV5-1
size: few
D: .
DNA: TGCGCCAGCAGCTTGGACGGGTTACGGGGCTACACCTTC
CDR3: CASSLDGLRGYTF

length: 12
J: TRBJ2-3
V: TRBV5-6
size: .
D: TRBD1
DNA: TGTGCCAGCAGCTTCAGGGGGCGGACGCAGTATTTT
CDR3: CASSFRGRTQYF

length: 15
J: TRBJ2-1
V: TRBV9
size: .
D: .
DNA: TGTGCCAGCAGCGTAGGGTCTAGCTCCTACAATGAGCAGTTCTTC
CDR3: CASSVGSSSYNEQFF

length: 13
J: TRBJ1-5
V: TRBV4-3
size: few
D: .
DNA: TGCGCCAGCAGCCAAAAACTGAATCAGCCCCAGCATTTT
CDR3: CASSQKLNQPQHF

length: 14
J: TRBJ2-7
V: TRBV7-9
size: .
D: TRBD2
DNA: TGTGCCAGCAGCCTTAGCGGGAGTGGGAACGAGCAGTACTTC
CDR3: CASSLSGSGNEQYF

length: 14
J: TRBJ2-3
V: TRBV7-9
size: .
D: .
DNA: TGTGCCAGCAGCTCAACCTCTAGCACAGATACGCAGTATTTT
CDR3: CASSSTSSTDTQYF

length: 14
J: TRBJ2-5
V: TRBV18
size: .
D: .
DNA: TGTGCCAGCTCACCCGGGACATCTGGCGAGACCCAGTACTTC
CDR3: CASSPGTSGETQYF

length: 13
J: TRBJ2-7
V: TRBV5-8
size: .
D: TRBD1
DNA: TGTGCCAGCAGCTTGGGACAGGGCGCCGAGCAGTACTTC
CDR3: CASSLGQGAEQYF

length: 14
J: TRBJ2-5
V: TRBV15
size: once
D: .
DNA: TGTGCCACCAGCATGCGTCTAGCAGAAGAGACCCAGTACTTC
CDR3: CATSMRLAEETQYF

length: 14
J: TRBJ2-7
V: TRBV7-2
size: .
D: TRBD1
DNA: TGTGCCAGCAGCTCCACAGGGGGCACGAACGAGCAGTACTTC
CDR3: CASSSTGGTNEQYF

length: 12
J: TRBJ2-3
V: TRBV4-2
size: few
D: .
DNA: TGTGCCAGCAGCCAAGGAGGGGGCGGGGGAAGTTTT
CDR3: CASSQGGGGGSF

length: 16
J: TRBJ2-1
V: TRBV7-9
size: .
D: TRBD2
DNA: TGTGCCAGCAGCGGGTTAGCGGGAGGGACCTACAATGAGCAGTTCTTC
CDR3: CASSGLAGGTYNEQFF

length: 13
J: TRBJ1-1
V: TRBV18
size: few
D: .
DNA: TGTGCCAGCTCACCTCCGGGGGGCACTGAAGCTTTCTTT
CDR3: CASSPPGGTEAFF

length: 13
J: TRBJ2-5
V: TRBV5-6
size: .
D: .
DNA: TGTGCCAGCAGAGAGAACATTCAAGAGACCCAGTACTTC
CDR3: CASRENIQETQYF

length: 14
J: TRBJ2-1
V: TRBV19
size: .
D: .
DNA: TGTGCCAGTAGTAGGCCAGCGTTCCGGAATGAGCAGTTCTTC
CDR3: CASSRPAFRNEQFF

length: 11
J: TRBJ2-7
V: TRBV13
size: many
D: .
DNA: TGTGCCAGCAGCTCGGACTTTAAGCAGTACTTC
CDR3: CASSSDFKQYF